These 18 T cell receptor beta chains originate from one sample sequenced in a study of human T cells and chemical hapten exposure. Time point: patch test 1, 2 weeks after DPC sensitization. Treatment reported: therapeutic diphenylcyclopropenone sensitization with weekly scalp DPC. In TCRdb, the RACE reads were re-called with MiXCR into one record per CDR3 protein. The sample has under 150,000 distinct CDR3 sequences; over 10% are singletons. Sequenced material: whole blood, taken in connection with sensitization to the hapten diphenylcyclopropenone (DPC). The source of these receptors is a woman aged 45-65 years with alopecia areata. Some clones in this sample may be carry-over from other donors' samples.

This clonotype was found a few times. CDR3 sequence (DNA): TGTGCCATCAGCCGAAGGGCCCAGCGGGGCTACGAGCAGTACTTC. This sequence encodes CAISRRAQRGYEQYF. This sequence joins TRBV10-3 and TRBJ2-7; 7 bases map to TRBD2. The CDR3 loop spans 15 amino acids. From germline, CDR1 is ENHRY and CDR2 SYGVKD. The junction had 11 bases not matched to a gene; V was cut back by 6 bases and J by 3 bases.

This clonotype has at least ten counts. The gene calls are TRBV18 and TRBJ2-7; D gene ambiguous. The CDR3 is made up of 13 amino acids. V was clipped by 1 base and J by 7 bases, with 11 bases between them. Germline CDR1 and CDR2: KGHSH and LQKENI. Here the CDR3 reads CASSPRSLGEQYF. CDR3 DNA sequence: TGTGCCAGCTCACCACGGTCCCTGGGGGAGCAGTACTTC.

This clonotype was found many times. J is TRBJ1-4 and V is TRBV28; 9 bases fit TRBD1. The CDR3 extends over 20 amino acids. From germline, CDR1 is MDHEN and CDR2 SYDVKM. V was clipped by 4 bases and J by 3 bases; unmatched bases: 18. CDR3 residues: CASSSAHPGQGSWSNEKLFF. As DNA, the CDR3 is TGTGCCAGCAGTTCCGCCCATCCAGGACAGGGGTCCTGGTCTAATGAAAAACTGTTTTTT. The full variable domain, its missing parts supplied by reference TRBV28 and TRBJ1-4, is DVKVTQSSRYLVKRTGEKVFLECVQDMDHENMFWYRQDPGLGLRLIYFSYDVKMKEKGDIPEGYSVSREKKERFSLILESASTNQTSMYLCASSSAHPGQGSWSNEKLFFGSGTQLSVL.

This clonotype was detected ten times or more. In DNA, the CDR3 is TGTGCCAGCAGCTTAGGGTTGGGCGATACGCAGTATTTT. Protein: CASSLGLGDTQYF. V gene TRBV7-2 combines with J gene TRBJ2-3; D uncertain. V shed 1 base and J shed 6 bases, with 8 bases lying between them. The CDR3 has 13 amino acids. Germline-derived CDR1 and CDR2 are SGHTA and FQGNSA.

This clonotype turned up a few times. The chain links TRBV28 to TRBJ2-5, with D uncertain. Germline assignment: CDR1 MDHEN and CDR2 SYDVKM. Trimming cost V 7 bases and J 1 base, with 7 bases left between them. The CDR3 contains 12 residues. The CDR3 nucleotides read TGTGCCAGCACCCCCGGCCAAGAGACCCAGTACTTC. Translation: CASTPGQETQYF. Supplemented by reference TRBV28 and TRBJ2-5, the full variable domain reads DVKVTQSSRYLVKRTGEKVFLECVQDMDHENMFWYRQDPGLGLRLIYFSYDVKMKEKGDIPEGYSVSREKKERFSLILESASTNQTSMYLCASTPGQETQYFGPGTRLLVL.

There are many counts of this clonotype. The chain links TRBV3-1 to TRBJ2-7; TRBD2 agrees at 10 bases. There are 16 residues in the CDR3. Unmatched junction bases numbered 9, after V lost 0 bases and J lost 7 bases. The V gene's germline CDR1 is LGHDT and CDR2 YNNKEL (reference sequence). This chain's CDR3 is CASSQDLASGSREQYF. The CDR3 region has the DNA TGTGCCAGCAGCCAAGATTTAGCTAGCGGGAGTCGAGAGCAGTACTTC.

This clonotype was seen ten or more times. This rearrangement joins TRBV21-1 to TRBJ2-7; the listed D gene, TRBD2, was not tested against the DNA. TRBV21-1 is a known pseudogene. This CDR3 is 19 amino acids long. CDR3 bases: TGTGCCAGCAGCAAAGTCCCTAGTCTTAGCGGGGAACCACCGGACGAGCAGTACTTC. Translation: CASSKVPSLSGEPPDEQYF.

This clonotype was seen a few times. The J gene is TRBJ2-3, the V gene TRBV29-1; 9 nucleotides match TRBD2. This CDR3 contains 17 residues. The ends lost 7 bases at V and 1 base at J; junction bases unmatched: 15. CDR1 is SQVTM, CDR2 ANQGSEA, per germline. The DNA for the CDR3 is TGCAGCGGTTTCCGAGCGGGAGGCCTGACCCGCACAGATACGCAGTATTTT. Translated, it gives CSGFRAGGLTRTDTQYF.

This clonotype appeared a few times. V is TRBV18 and J is TRBJ2-1, with unresolved D. CDR3 length: 15 residues. V was pared by 3 bases and J by 8 bases, with 17 bases between. Germline CDR1 and CDR2: KGHSH and LQKENI. CDR3 sequence reads: CASSPLESVEDEQFF. CDR3 nucleotide sequence: TGTGCCAGCTCACCCCTGGAATCGGTTGAGGATGAGCAGTTCTTC.

This rearrangement joins TRBV20-1 to TRBJ1-2, with D possibly matching TRBD1 (5 bases). Germline CDR1 DFQATT, CDR2 SNEGSKA (reference sequence). The CDR3 length is 15 residues. V was clipped by 0 bases and J by 3 bases, with 14 bases between them. The DNA of the CDR3 is TGCAGTGCTAGAGATTTGCGGGGGGAAGACTATGGCTACACCTTC. It codes for CSARDLRGEDYGYTF.

This clonotype was seen only a few times. The chain has TRBV7-2 and TRBJ2-3, with TRBD2 as a possible D gene (7 bases). This CDR3 is built from 16 residues. The V end lost 1 base, the J end lost 5 bases, and 16 bases lay between the germline ends. Germline V CDR1 and CDR2: SGHTA, FQGNSA. The CDR3 bases are TGTGCCAGCAGCTTAGTGGCTAGCGGAGGGGGAGATACGCAGTATTTT. Translated, it gives CASSLVASGGGDTQYF.

The sample holds many counts of this clonotype. The V call is TRBV6-4, the J call TRBJ1-1; 7 bases line up with TRBD1. Germline V gives CDR1 MRHNA, CDR2 SNTAGT. V shed 5 bases, J shed 3 bases, and the junction held 3 bases outside the gene matches. This CDR3 region has 13 residues. This chain's CDR3 is CASSPTGDTEAFF. As DNA, the CDR3 is TGTGCCAGCAGTCCTACAGGGGACACTGAAGCTTTCTTT.

This chain links TRBV7-2 with TRBJ2-1; D gene uncertain. V was clipped by 4 bases and J by 7 bases, with 8 bases between them. The CDR3 is 12 amino acids. Germline V gene data show CDR1 as SGHTA and CDR2 as FQGNSA. The CDR3 spells CASSSYRNEQFF. CDR3 bases: TGTGCCAGCAGCTCATATAGGAATGAGCAGTTCTTC.

This clonotype showed up many times. This chain joins TRBV28 and TRBJ1-2; D is ambiguous. Germline CDR1 and CDR2: MDHEN and SYDVKM. There are 12 residues in the CDR3. V was trimmed by 2 bases and J by 12 bases, leaving 13 bases between them. The CDR3: CASSLTSAENTF. CDR3 DNA: TGTGCCAGCAGTTTAACATCGGCAGAAAACACCTTC.

This clonotype has at least ten counts. The chain employs TRBV7-2 and TRBJ1-5; 7 positions agree with TRBD1. Germline V gene lookup returns CDR1 SGHTA and CDR2 FQGNSA. Trimming cost V 1 base and J 2 bases; bases outside gene matches: 8. This CDR3 comprises 17 residues. In nucleotides, the CDR3 is TGTGCCAGCAGCTTAGGACAGGGAGGGACGGGCAATCAGCCCCAGCATTTT. It encodes CASSLGQGGTGNQPQHF.

The gene calls are TRBV2 and TRBJ2-7, with D perhaps given as TRBD1 or TRBD2 (5 bases each). This CDR3 contains 13 residues. V lost 5 bases and J 6 bases, leaving 14 bases between the germline ends. Germline V gene sequence: CDR1 SNHLY, CDR2 FYNNEI. This CDR3 is CASSPHGAGEQYF. CDR3 in DNA: TGTGCCAGCAGTCCCCACGGGGCGGGCGAGCAGTACTTC.

This clonotype showed up many times. The gene calls are TRBV27 and TRBJ1-5; D is undetermined. Germline loops: CDR1 MNHEY, CDR2 SMNVEV (reference sequence). V was trimmed by 8 bases and J by 5 bases, leaving 13 bases between them. The CDR3 is made up of 13 amino acids. CDR3 in amino acids: CASSWTAYQPQHF. The CDR3 DNA reads as TGTGCCAGCTCCTGGACCGCTTATCAGCCCCAGCATTTT.

This clonotype was detected only a few times. The CDR3 loop is CASSYSGPGELFF. The CDR3 DNA is TGTGCCAGCAGTTACTCCGGGCCCGGGGAGCTGTTTTTT. The gene calls are TRBV6-2 or TRBV6-3 and TRBJ2-2; D is ambiguous. Germline values: CDR1 MNHEY, CDR2 SVGEGT. The V and J ends lost 0 bases and 6 bases respectively, with 5 bases between them. This CDR3 spans 13 amino acids.